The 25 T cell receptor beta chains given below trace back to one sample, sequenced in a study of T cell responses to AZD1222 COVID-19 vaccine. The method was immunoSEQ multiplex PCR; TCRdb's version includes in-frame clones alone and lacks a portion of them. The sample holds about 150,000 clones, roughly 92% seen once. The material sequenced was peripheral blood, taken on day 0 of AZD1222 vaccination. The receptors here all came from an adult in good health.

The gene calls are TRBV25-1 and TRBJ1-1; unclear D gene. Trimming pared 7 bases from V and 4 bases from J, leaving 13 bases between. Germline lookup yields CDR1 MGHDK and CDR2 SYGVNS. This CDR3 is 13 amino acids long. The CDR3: CASNPLGGTEAFF. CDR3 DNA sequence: TGTGCCAGCAACCCTCTGGGAGGCACTGAAGCTTTCTTT.

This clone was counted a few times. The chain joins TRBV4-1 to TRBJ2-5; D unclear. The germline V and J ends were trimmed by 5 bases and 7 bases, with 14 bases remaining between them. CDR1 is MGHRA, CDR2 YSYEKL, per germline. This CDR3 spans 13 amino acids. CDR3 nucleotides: TGCGCCAGCAGCATGCTCGACCCCCCGACCCAGTACTTC. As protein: CASSMLDPPTQYF.

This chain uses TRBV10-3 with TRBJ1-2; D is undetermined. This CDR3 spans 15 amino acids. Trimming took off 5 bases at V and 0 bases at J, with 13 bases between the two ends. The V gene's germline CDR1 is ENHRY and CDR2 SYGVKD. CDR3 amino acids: CAISNYKITNYGYTF. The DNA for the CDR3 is TGTGCCATCAGTAATTACAAGATAACTAACTATGGCTACACCTTC.

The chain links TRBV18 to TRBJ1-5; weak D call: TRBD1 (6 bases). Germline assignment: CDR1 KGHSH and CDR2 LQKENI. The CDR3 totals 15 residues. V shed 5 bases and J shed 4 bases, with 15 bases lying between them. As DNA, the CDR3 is TGTGCCAGCTCAACAACAGGGATTTGGAATCAGCCCCAGCATTTT. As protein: CASSTTGIWNQPQHF.

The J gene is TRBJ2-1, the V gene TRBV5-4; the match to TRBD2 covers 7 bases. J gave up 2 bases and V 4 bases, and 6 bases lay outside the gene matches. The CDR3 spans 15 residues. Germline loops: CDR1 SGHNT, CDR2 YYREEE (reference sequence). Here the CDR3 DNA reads TGTGCCAGCAGCATAAGCGGGACTACCTACAATGAGCAGTTCTTC. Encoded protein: CASSISGTTYNEQFF.

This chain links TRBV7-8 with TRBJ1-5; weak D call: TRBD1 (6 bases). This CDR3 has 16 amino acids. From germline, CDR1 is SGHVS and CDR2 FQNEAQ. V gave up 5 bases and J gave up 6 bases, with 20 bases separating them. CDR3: CASSLQRGGQGQPQHF. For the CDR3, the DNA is TGTGCCAGCAGCCTTCAGCGGGGGGGGCAGGGTCAGCCCCAGCATTTT. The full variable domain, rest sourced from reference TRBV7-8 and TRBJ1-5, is GAGVSQSPRYKVAKRGQDVALRCDPISGHVSLFWYQQALGQGPEFLTYFQNEAQLDKSGLPSDRFFAERPEGSVSTLKIQRTQQEDSAVYLCASSLQRGGQGQPQHFGDGTRLSIL.

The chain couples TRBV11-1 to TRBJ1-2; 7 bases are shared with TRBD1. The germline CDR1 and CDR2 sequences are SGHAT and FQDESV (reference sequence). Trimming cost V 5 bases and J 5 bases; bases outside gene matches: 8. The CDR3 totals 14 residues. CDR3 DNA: TGTGCCAGCAGCGACTCGGGACAGCCTTATGGCTACACCTTC. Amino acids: CASSDSGQPYGYTF.

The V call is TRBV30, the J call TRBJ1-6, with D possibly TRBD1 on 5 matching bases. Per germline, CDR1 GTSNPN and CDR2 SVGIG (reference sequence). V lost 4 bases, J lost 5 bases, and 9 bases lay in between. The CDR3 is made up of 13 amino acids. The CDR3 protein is CAWTSTDNSPLHF. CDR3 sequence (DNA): TGTGCCTGGACCTCGACAGATAATTCACCCCTCCACTTT.

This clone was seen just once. CDR3 nucleotides: TGCGCCAGCAGCTTGGGGGGCCCTCGGTCCAATGAGCAGTTCTTC. It translates to CASSLGGPRSNEQFF. The V call is TRBV5-1, the J call TRBJ2-1; possible D gene TRBD1, 5 bases. The CDR3 has 15 residues. Trimming took off 0 bases at V and 6 bases at J, with 13 bases between the two ends. From germline, CDR1 is SGHRS and CDR2 YFSETQ. Together with reference TRBV5-1 and TRBJ2-1, the CDR3 gives the full variable domain: KAGVTQTPRYLIKTRGQQVTLSCSPISGHRSVSWYQQTPGQGLQFLFEYFSETQRNKGNFPGRFSGRQFSNSRSEMNVSTLELGDSALYLCASSLGGPRSNEQFFGPGTRLTVL.

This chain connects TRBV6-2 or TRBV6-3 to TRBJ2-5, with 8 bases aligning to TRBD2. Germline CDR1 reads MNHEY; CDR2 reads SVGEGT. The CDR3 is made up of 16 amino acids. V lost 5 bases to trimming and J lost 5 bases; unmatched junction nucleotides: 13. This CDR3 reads CASSQLVAGNMETQYF. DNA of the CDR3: TGTGCCAGCAGTCAGTTAGTAGCGGGAAACATGGAGACCCAGTACTTC.

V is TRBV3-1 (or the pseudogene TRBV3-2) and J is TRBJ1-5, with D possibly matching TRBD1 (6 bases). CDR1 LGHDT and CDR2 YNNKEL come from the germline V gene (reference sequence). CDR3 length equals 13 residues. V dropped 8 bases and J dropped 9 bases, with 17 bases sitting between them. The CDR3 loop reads CASGTGTSGPQHF. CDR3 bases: TGTGCCAGCGGTACAGGGACCTCTGGGCCCCAGCATTTT.

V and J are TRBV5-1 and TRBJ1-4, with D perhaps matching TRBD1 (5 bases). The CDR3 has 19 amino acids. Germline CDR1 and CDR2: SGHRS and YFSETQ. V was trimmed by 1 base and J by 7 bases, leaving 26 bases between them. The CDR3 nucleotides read TGCGCCAGCAGCTTGACTCGCAGCTGGCTTCCGGGGCCCCCTGAAAAACTGTTTTTT. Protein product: CASSLTRSWLPGPPEKLFF.

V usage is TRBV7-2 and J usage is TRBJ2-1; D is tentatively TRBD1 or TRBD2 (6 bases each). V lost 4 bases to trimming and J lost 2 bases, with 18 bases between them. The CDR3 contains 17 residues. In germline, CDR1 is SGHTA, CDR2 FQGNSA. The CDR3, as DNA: TGTGCCAGCAGCTCCCCGGGGGCCCCAATGACCTACAATGAGCAGTTCTTC. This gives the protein CASSSPGAPMTYNEQFF.

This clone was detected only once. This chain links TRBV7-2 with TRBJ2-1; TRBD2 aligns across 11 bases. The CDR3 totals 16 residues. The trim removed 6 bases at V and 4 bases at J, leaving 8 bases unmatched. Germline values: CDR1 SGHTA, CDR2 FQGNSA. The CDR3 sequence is CASRPGTSGRYNEQFF. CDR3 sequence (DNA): TGTGCCAGCAGACCGGGGACTAGCGGTCGATACAATGAGCAGTTCTTC.

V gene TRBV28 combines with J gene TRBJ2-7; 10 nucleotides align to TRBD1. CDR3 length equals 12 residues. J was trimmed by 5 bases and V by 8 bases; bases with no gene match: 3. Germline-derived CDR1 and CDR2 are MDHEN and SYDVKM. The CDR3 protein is CASGQGVNEQYF. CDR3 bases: TGTGCCAGCGGACAGGGGGTAAACGAGCAGTACTTC.

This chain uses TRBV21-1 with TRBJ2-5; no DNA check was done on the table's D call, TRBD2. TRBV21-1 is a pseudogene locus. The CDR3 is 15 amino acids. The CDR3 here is CASSKFATFQETQYF. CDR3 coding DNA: TGTGCCAGCAGCAAATTCGCGACTTTCCAAGAGACCCAGTACTTC.

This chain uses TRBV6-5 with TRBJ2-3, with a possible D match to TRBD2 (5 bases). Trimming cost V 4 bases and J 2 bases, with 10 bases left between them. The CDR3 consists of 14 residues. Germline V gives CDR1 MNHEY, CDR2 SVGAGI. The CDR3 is CASSWSRDTDTQYF. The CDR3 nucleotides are TGTGCCAGCAGTTGGTCGAGGGACACAGATACGCAGTATTTT.

CDR3 amino acids: CASSLGGTSHYGYTF. Here the CDR3 DNA reads TGTGCCAGCAGCTTAGGGGGAACTAGCCACTATGGCTACACCTTC. The chain joins TRBV7-9 to TRBJ1-2; D call uncertain. CDR1 is SEHNR, CDR2 FQNEAQ, per germline (reference sequence). V shed 1 base and J shed 3 bases, with 12 bases lying between them. The CDR3 is made up of 15 amino acids.

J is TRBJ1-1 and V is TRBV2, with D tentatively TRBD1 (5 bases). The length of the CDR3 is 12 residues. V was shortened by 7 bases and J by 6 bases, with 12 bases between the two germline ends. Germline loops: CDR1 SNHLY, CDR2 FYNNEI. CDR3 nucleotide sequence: TGTGCCAGCAAGGGGCCAACAGCTGAAGCTTTCTTT. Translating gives CASKGPTAEAFF.

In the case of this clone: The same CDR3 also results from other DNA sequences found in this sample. The CDR3: CASSPASTDTQYF. The CDR3 DNA reads as TGTGCCAGCAGCCCTGCTAGCACAGATACGCAGTATTTT. This chain joins TRBV7-3 and TRBJ2-3; no definite D call. The CDR3 sequence is 13 residues long. Trimming left V 5 bases short and J 0 bases short, with 6 bases between. Germline CDR1 SGHTA, CDR2 FQGTGA.

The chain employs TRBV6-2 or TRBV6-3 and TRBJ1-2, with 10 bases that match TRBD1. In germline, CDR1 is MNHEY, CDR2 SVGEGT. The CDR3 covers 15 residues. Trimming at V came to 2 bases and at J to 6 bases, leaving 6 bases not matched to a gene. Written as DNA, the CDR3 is TGTGCCAGCAGTTACGGGACAGGGGCGCGAGATGGCTACACCTTC. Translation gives CASSYGTGARDGYTF.

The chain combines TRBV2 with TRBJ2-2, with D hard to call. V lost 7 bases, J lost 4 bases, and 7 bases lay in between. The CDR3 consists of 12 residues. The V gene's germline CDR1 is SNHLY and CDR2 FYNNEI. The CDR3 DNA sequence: TGTGCCAGCAACCCGGGCACCGGGGAGCTGTTTTTT. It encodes CASNPGTGELFF. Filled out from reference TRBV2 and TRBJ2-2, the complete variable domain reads EPEVTQTPSHQVTQMGQEVILRCVPISNHLYFYWYRQILGQKVEFLVSFYNNEISEKSEIFDDQFSVERPDGSNFTLKIRSTKLEDSAMYFCASNPGTGELFFGEGSRLTVL.

DNA for the CDR3: TGTGCCAGCAGCCCGGGGGGGACAGGTGGTAGTTCACCCCTCCACTTT. Translated: CASSPGGTGGSSPLHF. The genes are TRBV7-2 and TRBJ1-6, with 8 bases identical to TRBD1. Germline-derived CDR1 and CDR2 are SGHTA and FQGNSA. Germline trimming cut 5 bases from V and 9 bases from J; bases unmatched to any gene: 12. This CDR3 spans 16 amino acids.

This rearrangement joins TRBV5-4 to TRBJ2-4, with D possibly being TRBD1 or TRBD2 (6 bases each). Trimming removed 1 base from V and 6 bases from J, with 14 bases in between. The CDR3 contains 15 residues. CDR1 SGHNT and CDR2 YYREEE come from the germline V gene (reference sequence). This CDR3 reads CASSLSRGAGNIQYF. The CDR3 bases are TGTGCCAGCAGCTTGAGTAGGGGGGCAGGAAACATTCAGTACTTC. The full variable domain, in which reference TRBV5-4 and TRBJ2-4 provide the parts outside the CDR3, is ETGVTQSPTHLIKTRGQQVTLRCSSQSGHNTVSWYQQALGQGPQFIFQYYREEENGRGNFPPRFSGLQFPNYSSELNVNALELDDSALYLCASSLSRGAGNIQYFGAGTRLSVL.

For the CDR3, the DNA is TGTGCCATCAGGAACACAGGGGGCGGTGAAAAACTGTTTTTT. Translation: CAIRNTGGGEKLFF. The chain carries TRBV10-3 and TRBJ1-4, with TRBD1 matching over 9 bases. Germline CDR1 is ENHRY and CDR2 is SYGVKD. The CDR3 sequence is 14 residues long. Trimming cost V 6 bases and J 7 bases; bases outside gene matches: 6.